Described below is a single TCR beta chain sequence and its context. Its antigen remains unknown. Trimming left V 0 bases short and J 0 bases short, with 5 bases between. The CDR3 sequence is 15 residues long. Germline V gives CDR1 ENHRY, CDR2 SYGVKD. These data belong to a study of early T cells in non-severe SARS-CoV-2 infection. TCRdb called the 5' RACE reads again in MiXCR, with one record for every CDR3 protein. The sample has about 80,000 distinct CDR3 sequences; 15% to 20% are singletons. Whole-study results and caveats: Missing private and CD4 specificities, VDJdb matching favored anti-spike CD8 responses.

Sequencing used whole blood. The chain joins TRBV10-3 to TRBJ2-2; D gene uncertain. The sequence was collected from an adult who was a healthcare worker with PCR-confirmed SARS-CoV-2 infection or an uninfected control (not recorded which). As DNA, the CDR3 is TGTGCCATCAGTGAGTCGGGCCCGAACACCGGGGAGCTGTTTTTT. Residues: CAISESGPNTGELFF.